Given below is one T cell receptor (beta chain) in context. With V trimmed by 6 bases and J by 4 bases, 9 bases remained unmatched. This CDR3 comprises 15 residues. Germline CDR1 MNHNY, CDR2 SVGAGI (reference sequence). This sample stems from a study of blood T cell repertoires in COVID-19. Study at large: Samples came from the United States, Italy and Spain, spanning acute and convalescent COVID-19. The analysed material was cDNA or gDNA that came from T cells, B-cell-depleted T cells, or PBMCs.

Authors' data handling: It was from reference gene primer amplification that nucleated cell counts were estimated. The data were produced by immunoSEQ multiplex PCR, yet TCRdb's version contains in-frame clones alone and is incomplete. The D gene and trimming were derived from the DNA, and the V and J assignments and clone size from that table. This table holds under 300,000 clones, 84% found once. The V and J genes are TRBV6-6 and TRBJ1-2; the match to TRBD1 covers 9 bases. Material for sequencing was peripheral blood. This receptor was identified in a man aged 50 or older with acute or convalescent COVID-19. CDR3 coding DNA: TGTGCCAGCAGGGAACAGGGGGCTCTGGGCTATGGCTACACCTTC. Encoded protein: CASREQGALGYGYTF.